The rows below give T cell receptor beta chains drawn from one sample of a study of shared clonotypes between healthy human individuals. Using immunoSEQ multiplex PCR, the repertoire was profiled, and TCRdb retains in-frame clones only, with some absent. This table has 300,000 to 400,000 clones, more than 75% appearing once. Sequences were obtained from memory CD8+ T cells sorted from blood. These receptors all stem from a man younger than 30 in good health. Both conserved end residues are part of each CDR3. Fields, in order: D gene, J gene, clone size, V gene, CDR3 protein, CDR3 DNA. A D gene is named only where the DNA matches it firmly. Expanded clones are given a class, and other clones once, few, many or no size at all.

- | TRBJ1-3 | - | TRBV2 | CASSAIGTPSSGNTIYF | TGTGCCAGCAGTGCCATAGGGACACCGAGCTCTGGAAACACCATATATTTT
- | TRBJ1-5 | - | TRBV27 | CASSPHNSNQPQHF | TGTGCCAGCAGTCCCCATAACAGCAATCAGCCCCAGCATTTT
- | TRBJ1-2 | - | TRBV15 | CATSSSRGFNYGYTF | TGTGCCACCAGCAGCTCCAGAGGCTTTAACTATGGCTACACCTTC
- | TRBJ1-1 | - | TRBV4-1 | CASSQDRGGTEAFF | TGCGCCAGCAGCCAAGACAGGGGAGGGACTGAAGCTTTCTTT
- | TRBJ1-1 | - | TRBV7-9 | CASSWLQRMNTEAFF | TGTGCCAGCAGCTGGCTACAGCGGATGAACACTGAAGCTTTCTTT
TRBD1 | TRBJ2-1 | - | TRBV5-7 | CASTEKKTGTEVNEQFF | TGTGCCAGCACCGAAAAAAAAACCGGGACAGAAGTCAATGAGCAGTTCTTC
- | TRBJ2-5 | few | TRBV29-1 | CSTWTPGQGPLGETQYF | TGCAGCACCTGGACCCCTGGTCAGGGGCCTTTGGGGGAGACCCAGTACTTC
TRBD1 | TRBJ2-7 | once | TRBV2 | CAATQGVPLEQYF | TGTGCCGCGACACAGGGGGTCCCCCTCGAGCAGTACTTC
- | TRBJ2-7 | - | TRBV7-9 | CASSLGQLSSYEQYF | TGTGCCAGCAGCCTTGGACAGCTCAGCTCCTACGAGCAGTACTTC
- | TRBJ1-4 | - | TRBV4-1 | CASSQEFGQLLNEKLFF | TGCGCCAGCAGCCAAGAATTTGGACAGCTCCTTAATGAAAAACTGTTTTTT
- | TRBJ2-7 | - | TRBV5-6 | CASSLRRRHLPYEQYF | TGTGCCAGCAGCTTGAGGCGGCGACACCTACCCTACGAGCAGTACTTC
TRBD1 | TRBJ2-7 | - | TRBV4-1 | CASSSGTGKYEQYF | TGCGCCAGCAGCTCCGGGACAGGGAAGTACGAGCAGTACTTC
- | TRBJ2-1 | - | TRBV2 | CASSEAIAGENEQFF | TGTGCCAGCAGTGAAGCGATCGCAGGCGAGAATGAGCAGTTCTTC
- | TRBJ1-1 | - | TRBV18 | CASSPTVDTEAFF | TGTGCCAGCTCACCAACAGTGGACACTGAAGCTTTCTTT
TRBD1 | TRBJ2-7 | - | TRBV6-6 | CASNYETGGFYEQYF | TGTGCCAGCAACTACGAGACAGGGGGATTCTACGAGCAGTACTTC
TRBD2 | TRBJ2-2 | - | TRBV29-1 | CSVAGAGELFF | TGCAGCGTGGCGGGGGCCGGGGAGCTGTTTTTT
TRBD2 | TRBJ2-5 | - | TRBV12-5 | CASGLLAGGGETQYF | TGTGCTAGTGGTTTGTTGGCGGGAGGAGGAGAGACCCAGTACTTC
- | TRBJ2-1 | - | TRBV6-5 | CASSYSIGEVYNEQFF | TGTGCCAGCAGTTACTCGATCGGGGAAGTATACAATGAGCAGTTCTTC
- | TRBJ2-1 | - | TRBV9 | CASSPTYNEQFF | TGTGCCAGCAGCCCGACCTACAATGAGCAGTTCTTC
- | TRBJ1-4 | once | TRBV4-1 | CASSLRRINEKLFF | TGCGCCAGCAGCCTGCGTCGGATTAATGAAAAACTGTTTTTT
- | TRBJ2-7 | - | TRBV9 | CASGTSSFEQYF | TGTGCCAGCGGTACGTCGTCATTCGAGCAGTACTTC
- | TRBJ2-7 | - | TRBV11-2 | CASSPVPGDATLYEQYF | TGTGCCAGCAGCCCAGTGCCGGGGGACGCAACCCTATACGAGCAGTACTTC
- | TRBJ1-6 | - | TRBV6-1 | CASSESGSPLHF | TGTGCCAGCAGTGAAAGCGGTTCACCCCTCCACTTT
- | TRBJ2-7 | - | TRBV25-1 | CASRGRDQEFYEQYF | TGTGCCAGCAGGGGACGGGACCAAGAATTCTACGAGCAGTACTTC
- | TRBJ2-7 | - | TRBV19 | CASSIVGGAYEQYF | TGTGCCAGTAGTATAGTTGGAGGGGCTTACGAGCAGTACTTC
- | TRBJ2-7 | - | TRBV27 | CASSSRAGAYEQYF | TGTGCCAGCAGTTCCAGGGCAGGGGCTTACGAGCAGTACTTC
- | TRBJ2-7 | - | TRBV5-1 | CASSLKRQPASYEQYF | TGCGCCAGCAGCTTGAAACGGCAGCCCGCCTCCTACGAGCAGTACTTC
- | TRBJ2-7 | - | TRBV18 | CASSPGDYEQYF | TGTGCCAGCTCGCCCGGGGACTACGAGCAGTACTTC
- | TRBJ2-7 | once | TRBV27 | CASSLKGTYSSYEQYF | TGTGCCAGCAGTTTAAAAGGCACATACAGCTCCTACGAGCAGTACTTC
TRBD1 | TRBJ2-1 | once | TRBV9 | CASSVGGGQYNEQFF | TGTGCCAGCAGCGTAGGTGGGGGACAGTACAATGAGCAGTTCTTC
- | TRBJ2-2 | few | TRBV25-1 | CASSEGRRGGPGELFF | TGTGCCAGCAGTGAAGGGCGCAGGGGAGGGCCCGGGGAGCTGTTTTTT
- | TRBJ2-1 | - | TRBV11-2 | CASSFQGSGYNEQFF | TGTGCCAGCAGCTTTCAGGGATCGGGCTACAATGAGCAGTTCTTC
TRBD2 | TRBJ2-2 | - | TRBV18 | CASSPPKGLAGGAGELFF | TGTGCCAGCTCACCACCGAAGGGGCTAGCGGGAGGAGCCGGGGAGCTGTTTTTT
- | TRBJ2-6 | - | TRBV29-1 | CSVEVDSGANVLTF | TGCAGCGTTGAAGTAGACTCTGGGGCCAACGTCCTGACTTTC
TRBD1 | TRBJ1-1 | - | TRBV7-9 | CASSLGQGRDTEAFF | TGTGCCAGCAGCTTGGGACAGGGGAGGGACACTGAAGCTTTCTTT
TRBD1 | TRBJ2-5 | once | TRBV7-9 | CASSLTGGEETQYF | TGTGCCAGCAGCTTAACAGGGGGCGAAGAGACCCAGTACTTC
TRBD1 | TRBJ2-7 | - | TRBV10-3 | CAISERTGDAYEQYF | TGTGCCATCAGTGAGCGGACAGGGGACGCCTACGAGCAGTACTTC
- | TRBJ2-2 | few | TRBV5-6 | CASSFGTGELFF | TGTGCCAGCAGCTTCGGGACCGGGGAGCTGTTTTTT
TRBD1 | TRBJ1-2 | - | TRBV19 | CASTPTGGGYGYTF | TGTGCCAGTACCCCGACAGGGGGCGGTTATGGCTACACCTTC
- | TRBJ2-7 | many | TRBV10-3 | CATEGARAYEQYF | TGTGCCACCGAAGGCGCGAGGGCCTACGAGCAGTACTTC
TRBD1 | TRBJ2-1 | - | TRBV4-1 | CASSHPDRGPYNEQFF | TGCGCCAGCAGCCATCCCGACAGGGGACCCTACAATGAGCAGTTCTTC
- | TRBJ2-1 | - | TRBV29-1 | CSVDPRDYNEQFF | TGCAGCGTTGACCCCCGAGACTACAATGAGCAGTTCTTC
TRBD2 | TRBJ2-7 | once | TRBV7-9 | CASSLGSGGEQYF | TGTGCCAGCAGCTTAGGGTCGGGAGGCGAGCAGTACTTC
- | TRBJ2-1 | - | TRBV29-1 | CSVASNWRGTSYNEQFF | TGCAGCGTTGCATCGAATTGGAGGGGAACCTCCTACAATGAGCAGTTCTTC
- | TRBJ1-4 | - | TRBV7-9 | CASSLTWGDNEKLFF | TGTGCCAGCAGCTTAACTTGGGGGGATAATGAAAAACTGTTTTTT
TRBD2 | TRBJ2-7 | - | TRBV4-2 | CASSPGLAVYEQYF | TGTGCCAGCAGCCCGGGACTAGCGGTCTACGAGCAGTACTTC
- | TRBJ1-1 | - | TRBV4-3 | CASSRRTVEHGEAFF | TGCGCCAGCAGCCGCCGGACGGTCGAACACGGTGAAGCTTTCTTT
TRBD2 | TRBJ2-1 | - | TRBV7-9 | CASSLAMIAGGYNEQFF | TGTGCCAGCAGCTTAGCGATGATTGCGGGGGGCTACAATGAGCAGTTCTTC
- | TRBJ1-2 | - | TRBV4-3 | CASSQSLLIAYTF | TGCGCCAGCAGCCAGAGTCTCCTTATCGCCTACACCTTC
- | TRBJ2-7 | - | TRBV15 | CATSSSLSYEQYF | TGTGCCACCAGCAGTTCTCTTTCGTACGAGCAGTACTTC
TRBD2 | TRBJ2-7 | - | TRBV7-9 | CASSRLGLAGSYEQYF | TGTGCCAGCAGCCGTTTAGGACTAGCGGGATCCTACGAGCAGTACTTC
- | TRBJ1-1 | - | TRBV27 | CASSSLQGMNTEAFF | TGTGCCAGCAGTTCCTTGCAGGGTATGAACACTGAAGCTTTCTTT
- | TRBJ1-5 | - | TRBV7-6 | CASSLWEGSNQPQHF | TGTGCCAGCAGCTTATGGGAGGGTAGCAATCAGCCCCAGCATTTT
- | TRBJ1-1 | - | TRBV4-1 | CASSQERVSNTEAFF | TGCGCCAGCAGCCAAGAGAGGGTGTCGAACACTGAAGCTTTCTTT